Below, one T cell receptor (beta chain) is given with its context. This specimen includes other DNA sequences encoding the same CDR3. These data belong to a study of blood T cell repertoires in COVID-19. Study-level background: Material from acute and convalescent COVID-19 was sourced from the United States, Italy and Spain.

Methods used by the authors: Amplification of reference gene primers provided the estimated nucleated cell counts. TCRdb keeps only in-frame clones here, not all; method: immunoSEQ multiplex PCR. For V, J and clone size, that table is used; D and trimming come from the DNA. Among more than 65,000 clones listed, roughly 84% were seen once. Germline lookup yields CDR1 SGHRS and CDR2 YFSETQ. The CDR3 has 14 residues. The ends were cut back, 0 bases at V and 4 bases at J, with 10 bases in the middle. The rearrangement uses TRBV5-1 and TRBJ1-2; no clear D gene. This TCR was sampled from a man aged 50 to 59 with acute or convalescent COVID-19. Sequencing was done on a sample of peripheral blood. As DNA, the CDR3 is TGCGCCAGCAGCTTGGGGGCAGGTGGCTATGGCTACACCTTC. Its protein is CASSLGAGGYGYTF.